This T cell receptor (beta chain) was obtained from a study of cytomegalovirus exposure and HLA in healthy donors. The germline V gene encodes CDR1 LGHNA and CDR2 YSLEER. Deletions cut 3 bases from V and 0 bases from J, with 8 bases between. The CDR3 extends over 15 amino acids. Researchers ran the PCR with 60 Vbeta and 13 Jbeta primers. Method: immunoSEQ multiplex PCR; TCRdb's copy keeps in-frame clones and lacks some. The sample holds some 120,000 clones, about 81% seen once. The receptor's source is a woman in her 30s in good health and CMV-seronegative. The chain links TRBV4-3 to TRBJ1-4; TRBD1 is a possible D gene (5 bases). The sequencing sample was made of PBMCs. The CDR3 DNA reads TGCGCCAGCAGCCATGACAGAGCAACTAATGAAAAACTGTTTTTT. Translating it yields CASSHDRATNEKLFF.